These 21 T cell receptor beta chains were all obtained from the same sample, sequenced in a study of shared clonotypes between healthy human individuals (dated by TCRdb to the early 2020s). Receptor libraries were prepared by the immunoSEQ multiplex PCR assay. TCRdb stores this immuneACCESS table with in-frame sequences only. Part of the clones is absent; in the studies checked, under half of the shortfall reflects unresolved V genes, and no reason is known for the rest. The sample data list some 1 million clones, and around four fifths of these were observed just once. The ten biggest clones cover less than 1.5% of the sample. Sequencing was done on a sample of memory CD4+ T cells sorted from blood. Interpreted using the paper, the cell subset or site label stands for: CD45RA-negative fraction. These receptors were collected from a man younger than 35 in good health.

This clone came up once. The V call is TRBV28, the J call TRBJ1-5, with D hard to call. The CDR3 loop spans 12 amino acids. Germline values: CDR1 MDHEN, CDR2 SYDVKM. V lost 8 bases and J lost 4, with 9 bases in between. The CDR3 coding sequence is TGTGCCAGCGGGCAGATGAATCAGCCCCAGCATTTT. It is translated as CASGQMNQPQHF.

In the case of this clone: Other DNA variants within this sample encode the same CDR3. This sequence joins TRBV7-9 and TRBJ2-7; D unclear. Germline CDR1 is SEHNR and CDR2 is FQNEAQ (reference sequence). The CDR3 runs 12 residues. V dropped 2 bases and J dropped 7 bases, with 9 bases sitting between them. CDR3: CASSLLTYEQYF. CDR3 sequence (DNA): TGTGCCAGCAGCTTATTGACGTATGAGCAGTACTTC.

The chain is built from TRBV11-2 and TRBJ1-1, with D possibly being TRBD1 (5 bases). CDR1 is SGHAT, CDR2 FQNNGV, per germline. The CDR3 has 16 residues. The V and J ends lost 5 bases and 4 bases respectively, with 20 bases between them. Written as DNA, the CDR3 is TGTGCCAGCAGCCGCGGGTCAGGGCGAAGGGGCACTGAAGCTTTCTTT. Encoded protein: CASSRGSGRRGTEAFF.

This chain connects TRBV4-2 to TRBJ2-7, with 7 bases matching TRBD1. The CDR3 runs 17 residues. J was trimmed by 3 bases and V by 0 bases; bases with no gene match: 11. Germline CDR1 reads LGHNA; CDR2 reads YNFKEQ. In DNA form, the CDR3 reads TGTGCCAGCAGCCAAGAACCCCGGAGACAGGGCCTCTACGAGCAGTACTTC. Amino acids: CASSQEPRRQGLYEQYF.

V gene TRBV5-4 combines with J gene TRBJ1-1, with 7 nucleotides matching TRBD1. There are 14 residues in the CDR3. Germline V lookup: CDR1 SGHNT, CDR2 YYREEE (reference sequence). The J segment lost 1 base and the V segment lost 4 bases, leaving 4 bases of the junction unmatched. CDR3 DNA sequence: TGTGCCAGCAGCCCAGACAGGGAGAACACTGAAGCTTTCTTT. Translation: CASSPDRENTEAFF.

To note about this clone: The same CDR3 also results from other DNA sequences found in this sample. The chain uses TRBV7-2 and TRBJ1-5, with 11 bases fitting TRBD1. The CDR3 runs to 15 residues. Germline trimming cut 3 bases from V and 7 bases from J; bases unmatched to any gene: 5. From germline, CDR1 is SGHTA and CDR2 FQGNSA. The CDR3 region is CASSFGTGGNQPQHF. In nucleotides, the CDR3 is TGTGCCAGCAGCTTTGGGACAGGGGGTAACCAGCCCCAGCATTTT.

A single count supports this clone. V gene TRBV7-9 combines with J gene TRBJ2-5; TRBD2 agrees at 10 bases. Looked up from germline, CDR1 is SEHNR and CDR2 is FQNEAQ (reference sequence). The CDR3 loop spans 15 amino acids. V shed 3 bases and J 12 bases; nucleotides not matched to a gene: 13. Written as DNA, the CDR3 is TGTGCCAGCAGCTTTAGTCTAGCGGGAGCCCATTCCAAGTACTTC. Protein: CASSFSLAGAHSKYF.

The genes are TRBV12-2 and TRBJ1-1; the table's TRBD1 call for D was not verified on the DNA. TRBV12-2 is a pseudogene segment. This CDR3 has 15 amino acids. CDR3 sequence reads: CASRTGAQWNTEAFF. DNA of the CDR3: TGTGCAAGTCGCACAGGGGCCCAGTGGAACACTGAAGCTTTCTTT.

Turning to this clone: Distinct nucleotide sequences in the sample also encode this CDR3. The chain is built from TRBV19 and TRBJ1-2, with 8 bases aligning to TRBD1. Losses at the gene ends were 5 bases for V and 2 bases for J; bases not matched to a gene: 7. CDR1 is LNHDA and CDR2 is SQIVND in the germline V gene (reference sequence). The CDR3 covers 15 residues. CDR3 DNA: TGTGCCAGTAGTCCAGACCGGGACAGGAACTATGGCTACACCTTC. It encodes CASSPDRDRNYGYTF.

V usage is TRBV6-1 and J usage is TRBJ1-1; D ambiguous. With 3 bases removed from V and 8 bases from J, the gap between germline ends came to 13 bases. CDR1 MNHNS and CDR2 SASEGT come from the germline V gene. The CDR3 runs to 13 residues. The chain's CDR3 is CASSDFTGQEAFF. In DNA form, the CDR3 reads TGTGCCAGCAGTGATTTCACTGGGCAGGAAGCTTTCTTT.

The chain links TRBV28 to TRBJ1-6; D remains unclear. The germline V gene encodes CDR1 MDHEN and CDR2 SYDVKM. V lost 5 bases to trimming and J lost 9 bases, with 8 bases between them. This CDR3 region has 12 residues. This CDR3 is CASSRVSSPLHF. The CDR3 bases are TGTGCCAGCAGTAGGGTCAGTTCACCCCTCCACTTT.

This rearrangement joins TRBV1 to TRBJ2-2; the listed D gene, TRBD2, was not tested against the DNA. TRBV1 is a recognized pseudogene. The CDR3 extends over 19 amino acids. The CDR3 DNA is TGCACCAGCAGCTTTAACGGAGCGGGAGGTCAGACGAACACCGGGGAGCTGTTTTTT. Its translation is CTSSFNGAGGQTNTGELFF.

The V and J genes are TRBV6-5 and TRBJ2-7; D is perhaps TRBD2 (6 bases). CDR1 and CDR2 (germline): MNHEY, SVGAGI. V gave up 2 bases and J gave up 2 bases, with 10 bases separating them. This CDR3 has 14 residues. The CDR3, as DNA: TGTGCCAGCAGTTACGAGGGGAGGCCCTACGAGCAGTACTTC. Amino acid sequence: CASSYEGRPYEQYF.

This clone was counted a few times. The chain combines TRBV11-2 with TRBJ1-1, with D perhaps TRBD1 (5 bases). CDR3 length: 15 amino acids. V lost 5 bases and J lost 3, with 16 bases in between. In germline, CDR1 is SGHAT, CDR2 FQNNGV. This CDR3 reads CASSTNRREDTEAFF. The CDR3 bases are TGTGCCAGCAGCACAAACAGGAGAGAGGACACTGAAGCTTTCTTT.

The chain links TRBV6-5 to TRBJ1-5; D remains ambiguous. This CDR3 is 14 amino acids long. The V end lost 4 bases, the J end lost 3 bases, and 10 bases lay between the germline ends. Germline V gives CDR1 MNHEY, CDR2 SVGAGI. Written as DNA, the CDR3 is TGTGCCAGCAGTTTTTCCCAGCACAATCAGCCCCAGCATTTT. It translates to CASSFSQHNQPQHF.

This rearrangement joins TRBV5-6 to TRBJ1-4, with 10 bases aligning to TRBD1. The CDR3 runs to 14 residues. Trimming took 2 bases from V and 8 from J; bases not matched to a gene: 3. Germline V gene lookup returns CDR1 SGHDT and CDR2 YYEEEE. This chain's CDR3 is CASSLGTGVEKLFF. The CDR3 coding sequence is TGTGCCAGCAGCTTAGGGACAGGGGTAGAAAAACTGTTTTTT.

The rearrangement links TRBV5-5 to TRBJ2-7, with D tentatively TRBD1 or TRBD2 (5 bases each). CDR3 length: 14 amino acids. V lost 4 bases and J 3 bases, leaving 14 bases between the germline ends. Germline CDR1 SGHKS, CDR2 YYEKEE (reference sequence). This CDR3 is CASSPGLVNYEQYF. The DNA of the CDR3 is TGTGCCAGCAGCCCGGGGCTCGTAAACTACGAGCAGTACTTC.

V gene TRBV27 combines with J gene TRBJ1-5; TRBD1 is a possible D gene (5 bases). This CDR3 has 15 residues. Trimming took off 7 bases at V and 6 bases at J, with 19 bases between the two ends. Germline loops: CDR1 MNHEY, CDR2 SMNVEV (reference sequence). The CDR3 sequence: CASISGRVHSQPQHF. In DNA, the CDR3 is TGTGCCAGCATCTCAGGGAGGGTCCACAGTCAGCCCCAGCATTTT.

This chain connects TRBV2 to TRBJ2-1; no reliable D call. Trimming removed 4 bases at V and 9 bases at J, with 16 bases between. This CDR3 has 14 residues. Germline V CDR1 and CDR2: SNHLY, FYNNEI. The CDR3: CASSALTTAPEQFF. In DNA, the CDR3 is TGTGCCAGCAGTGCACTAACCACAGCCCCTGAGCAGTTCTTC.

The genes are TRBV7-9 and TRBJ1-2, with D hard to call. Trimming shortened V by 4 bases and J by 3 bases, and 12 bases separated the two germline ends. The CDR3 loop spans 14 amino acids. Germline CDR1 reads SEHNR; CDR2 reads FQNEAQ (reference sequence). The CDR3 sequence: CASSYLSDHYGYTF. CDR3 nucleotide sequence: TGTGCCAGCAGCTACCTATCAGACCACTATGGCTACACCTTC.

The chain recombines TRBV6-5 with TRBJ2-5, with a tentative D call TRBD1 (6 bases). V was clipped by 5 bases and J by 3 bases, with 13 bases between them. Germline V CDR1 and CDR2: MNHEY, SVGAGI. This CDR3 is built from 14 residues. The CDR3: CASSEQGSKETQYF. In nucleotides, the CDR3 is TGTGCCAGCAGTGAACAGGGATCGAAAGAGACCCAGTACTTC.